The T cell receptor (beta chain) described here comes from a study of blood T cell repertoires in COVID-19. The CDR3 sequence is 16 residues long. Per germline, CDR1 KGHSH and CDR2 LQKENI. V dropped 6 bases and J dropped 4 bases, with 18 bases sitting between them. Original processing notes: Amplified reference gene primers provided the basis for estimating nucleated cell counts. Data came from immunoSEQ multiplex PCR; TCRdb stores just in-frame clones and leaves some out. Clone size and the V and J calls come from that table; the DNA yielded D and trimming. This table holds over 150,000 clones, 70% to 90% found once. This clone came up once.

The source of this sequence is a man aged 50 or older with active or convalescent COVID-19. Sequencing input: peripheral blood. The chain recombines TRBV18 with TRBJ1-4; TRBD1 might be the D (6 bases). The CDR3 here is CASSYFQGLDNEKLFF. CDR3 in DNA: TGTGCCAGCTCCTATTTCCAGGGGCTGGATAATGAAAAACTGTTTTTT. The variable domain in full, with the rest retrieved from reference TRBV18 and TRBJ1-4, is NAGVMQNPRHLVRRRGQEARLRCSPMKGHSHVYWYRQLPEEGLKFMVYLQKENIIDESGMPKERFSAEFPKEGPSILRIQQVVRGDSAAYFCASSYFQGLDNEKLFFGSGTQLSVL.